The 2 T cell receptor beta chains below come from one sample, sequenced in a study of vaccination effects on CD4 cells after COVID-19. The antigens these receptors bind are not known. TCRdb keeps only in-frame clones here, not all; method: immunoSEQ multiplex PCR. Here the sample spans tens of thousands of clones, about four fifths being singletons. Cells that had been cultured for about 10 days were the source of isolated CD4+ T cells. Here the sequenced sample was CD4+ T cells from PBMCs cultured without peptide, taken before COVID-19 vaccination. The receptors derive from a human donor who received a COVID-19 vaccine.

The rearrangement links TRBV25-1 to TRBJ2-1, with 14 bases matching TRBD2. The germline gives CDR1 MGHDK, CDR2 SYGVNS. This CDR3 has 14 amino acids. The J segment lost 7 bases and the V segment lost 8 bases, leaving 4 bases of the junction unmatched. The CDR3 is CASARTSGRNEQFF. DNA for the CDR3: TGTGCCAGCGCAAGGACTAGCGGGAGGAATGAGCAGTTCTTC. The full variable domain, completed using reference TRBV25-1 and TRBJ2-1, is EADIYQTPRYLVIGTGKKITLECSQTMGHDKMYWYQQDPGMELHLIHYSYGVNSTEKGDLSSESTVSRIRTEHFPLTLESARPSHTSQYLCASARTSGRNEQFFGPGTRLTVL.

CDR3 amino acids: CAWRSTGTGHGGYTF. In DNA, the CDR3 is TGTGCCTGGAGATCAACCGGGACAGGTCACGGTGGCTACACCTTC. The J gene is TRBJ1-2, the V gene TRBV30; TRBD1 agrees at 8 bases. Germline trimming cut 3 bases from V and 7 bases from J; bases unmatched to any gene: 13. The length of the CDR3 is 15 residues. The germline V gene encodes CDR1 GTSNPN and CDR2 SVGIG (reference sequence).